The sequence of this T cell receptor (beta chain) was determined in a study of regulatory T cells in long-lasting Graves disease. Study context: Antithyroid drug use was under 3 months in newly diagnosed Graves' patients.

Specified time point: newly diagnosed GD, antithyroid drugs for less than 3 months. RNA isolated from PBMCs was used to make the TCR library. Sequencing libraries for TCR beta were prepared with iRepertoire HTBI primers and Arm-PCR of CDR3 regions. TCRdb redid the calling of the multiplex PCR reads with MiXCR, one entry per CDR3 protein. This sample has 450,000 to 500,000 distinct CDR3 sequences, with around 15% found just once. Per germline, CDR1 SNHLY and CDR2 FYNNEI. V lost 6 bases and J lost 2, with 13 bases in between. This CDR3 contains 14 residues. This sample was shared with a second study, whose subject was T cells in Graves' hyperthyroidism and ophthalmopathy. That paper adds: Absence of ophthalmopathy progression within 18 months defined stable Graves' hyperthyroidism. A set of HTBI primers served as the primers for a first-round RT-PCR of the TCR CDR3.

This TCR was recovered from a man aged 40-49 years with Graves disease. The chain employs TRBV2 and TRBJ2-5, with a weak D call TRBD2 (6 bases). The material was peripheral blood mononuclear cells (PBMCs), obtained at new diagnosis, from a patient treated with antithyroid drugs. CDR3 sequence: CASRWGEAQETQYF. The CDR3 DNA follows: TGTGCCAGCAGATGGGGGGAGGCTCAAGAGACCCAGTACTTC.